The clone carrying this T cell receptor beta chain was detected only once. Its cognate antigen is unknown. The junction and the germline gene differ at one end; a read error may be behind it. CDR3 length: 12 amino acids. Germline CDR1 and CDR2: LGHNT and FRNRAP. Extraction and reverse transcription of RNA yielded cDNA as the sequencing template. Sequencing used immunoSEQ multiplex PCR; TCRdb keeps in-frame clones, though not all of them. This sample has some 190,000 clones, with approximately 61% found just once. This entry belongs to a study of CD8+ T cells in alopecia areata. Overall study findings and caveats: Administration of tofacitinib significantly diminished scalp clonality and expanded CD8+ clones within the top 100.

Specified treatment: oral pan-JAK inhibitor, 5-10 mg twice daily. Individuals with alopecia areata gave both lesional scalp punch biopsies and peripheral blood for collection. The source was CD4+ T cells sorted from blood, collected at week 24, from a patient treated with tofacitinib. The clonotype was recovered from a human donor with alopecia areata. The rearrangement links TRBV12-5 to TRBJ2-5, with no clear D. Here the CDR3 DNA reads TGTGCTAGTGGTTTGGTACTTGGGCCCCCTGACTTC. The encoded protein is CASGLVLGPPDF.